A selection of T cell receptor beta chains follows, all from one sample in a study of blood T cell repertoires in COVID-19. Measured with immunoSEQ multiplex PCR; TCRdb has only the in-frame clones, and not every one. The repertoire holds about 140,000 clones, with 80% to 85% as singletons. Sequences were obtained from peripheral blood. All receptors come from a human donor in a cohort sampled during active COVID-19. Both conserved end residues are part of each CDR3. D genes are given only for firm matches. Some rows have no size entry. The others give once, few or many, or a class for an expanded clone.

>TRBD1|TRBV27|-|TRBJ1-5
CASRSGTANQPQHF
TGTGCCAGCAGGTCCGGGACAGCTAATCAGCCCCAGCATTTT
>-|TRBV2|once|TRBJ2-5
CASTGILGSGETQYF
TGTGCCAGCACCGGAATCTTGGGGAGCGGGGAGACCCAGTACTTC
>-|TRBV11-2|-|TRBJ2-5
CASSLSAGQETQYF
TGTGCCAGCAGCTTGTCAGCGGGCCAAGAGACCCAGTACTTC
>-|TRBV4-2|-|TRBJ1-3
CASSQEVLAGPGNTIYF
TGTGCCAGCAGCCAAGAGGTTTTGGCAGGGCCTGGAAACACCATATATTTT
>-|TRBV19|-|TRBJ1-2
CASISSAGSRYTF
TGTGCCAGTATCTCTTCGGCAGGCAGTCGCTACACCTTC
>TRBD1|TRBV28|-|TRBJ2-7
CASSAIGQGFMDEQYF
TGTGCCAGCAGTGCCATTGGACAGGGTTTTATGGACGAGCAGTACTTC
>TRBD2|TRBV6-5|-|TRBJ2-7
CASSHPRSGSYEQYF
TGTGCCAGCAGCCACCCTCGGAGCGGGAGCTACGAGCAGTACTTC
>-|TRBV19|once|TRBJ1-2
CASFKLGEDYGYTF
TGTGCCAGCTTCAAACTAGGGGAGGACTATGGCTACACCTTC
>TRBD1|TRBV5-1|-|TRBJ2-4
CASSSDRAAKNIQYF
TGCGCCAGCAGCTCCGACAGGGCGGCCAAAAACATTCAGTACTTC
>TRBD2|TRBV6-5|once|TRBJ2-7
CATNSGGPSSEQYF
TGTGCCACAAATAGCGGGGGGCCTTCCAGTGAGCAGTACTTC
>-|TRBV30|-|TRBJ2-3
CAWNLGGQPRDTQYF
TGTGCCTGGAACCTGGGGGGACAGCCGAGGGATACGCAGTATTTT
>-|TRBV10-3|-|TRBJ1-5
CAISGRAGRWNTSNQPQHF
TGTGCCATCAGTGGCCGGGCAGGGCGATGGAATACTAGCAATCAGCCCCAGCATTTT